This TCR beta chain was found in a study of T cells in Graves' hyperthyroidism and ophthalmopathy. Whole-study results and caveats: Prediction of ophthalmopathy progression came a median roughly 6.4 months pre-onset. Through a model of 13 V-J features, ophthalmopathy was separated from stable hyperthyroidism. Within blood appeared most thyroid clonotypes that had expanded above 0.001.

In regard to this clonotype: Its antigen is unidentified.

Clinical symptoms, serum thyroxine, TRAb, thyroid ultrasound and orbital computed tomography established diagnosis. Amplification targeted TCR beta CDR3 regions from RNA transcripts. First-round RT-PCR of the TCR CDR3 relied on the HTBI primer set. A single record per CDR3 protein comes from TCRdb applying MiXCR to the multiplex PCR reads. The sample consists of around 660,000 distinct CDR3 sequences, about 45% of them appearing once. Sequencing was performed on peripheral blood or thyroid tissue (not recorded which). The origin of this receptor is an adult man with Graves' disease, either hyperthyroidism or ophthalmopathy (not recorded which).

The CDR3 coding sequence is TGTGCCAGCAGCTACGGGACAGGGAGAACTGAAGCTTTCTTT. Residues: CASSYGTGRTEAFF. The chain combines TRBV12-3 or TRBV12-4 with TRBJ1-1; TRBD1 matches 9 bases. The length of the CDR3 is 14 residues. V lost 6 bases, J lost 5 bases, and 7 bases stayed unmatched.